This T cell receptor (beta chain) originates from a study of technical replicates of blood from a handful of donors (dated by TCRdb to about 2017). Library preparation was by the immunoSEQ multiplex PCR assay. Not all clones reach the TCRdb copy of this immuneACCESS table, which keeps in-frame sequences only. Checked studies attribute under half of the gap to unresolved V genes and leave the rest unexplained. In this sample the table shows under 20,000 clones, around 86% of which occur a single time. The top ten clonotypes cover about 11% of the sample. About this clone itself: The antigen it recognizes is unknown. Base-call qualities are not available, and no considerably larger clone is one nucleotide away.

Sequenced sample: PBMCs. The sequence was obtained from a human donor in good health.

The CDR3 here reads CASSVRDSLYEQYF. The DNA sequence follows: TGTGCCAGCAGCGTCAGGGATTCCCTCTACGAGCAGTACTTC. The chain joins TRBV9 to TRBJ2-7; the D gene is possibly TRBD1, with 5 bases matching. Measured from the cysteine to the phenylalanine, the CDR3 is 14 residues long. CDR3 DNA is the only sequence kept; it has 42 bases, read in frame from the first base. V is shortened by 2 bases, J by 3 bases, and the region joining them spans 12 bases. Based on the germline V gene, the CDR1 and CDR2 sequences are SGDLS and YYNGEE.